This paragraph covers one TCR beta chain sequence. These data originate in a study of technical replicates of blood from a handful of donors. Using immunoSEQ multiplex PCR, the repertoire was profiled, and TCRdb retains in-frame clones only, with some absent. The top ten clones hold approximately 12% of a sample with 13,000 to 15,000 clones, about 80% of them seen once. The sequencing input was PBMCs. This receptor was obtained from a human donor in good health.

The CDR3 coding sequence is TGCAGCGTTTTAACAGGGGGTAGTAGTGACACCGGGGAGCTGTTTTTT. It encodes CSVLTGGSSDTGELFF. The chain joins TRBV29-1 to TRBJ2-2, with 8 positions matching TRBD1. Losses at the gene ends were 5 bases for V and 3 bases for J; bases not matched to a gene: 11. The CDR3 totals 16 residues. Germline V CDR1 and CDR2: SQVTM, ANQGSEA.